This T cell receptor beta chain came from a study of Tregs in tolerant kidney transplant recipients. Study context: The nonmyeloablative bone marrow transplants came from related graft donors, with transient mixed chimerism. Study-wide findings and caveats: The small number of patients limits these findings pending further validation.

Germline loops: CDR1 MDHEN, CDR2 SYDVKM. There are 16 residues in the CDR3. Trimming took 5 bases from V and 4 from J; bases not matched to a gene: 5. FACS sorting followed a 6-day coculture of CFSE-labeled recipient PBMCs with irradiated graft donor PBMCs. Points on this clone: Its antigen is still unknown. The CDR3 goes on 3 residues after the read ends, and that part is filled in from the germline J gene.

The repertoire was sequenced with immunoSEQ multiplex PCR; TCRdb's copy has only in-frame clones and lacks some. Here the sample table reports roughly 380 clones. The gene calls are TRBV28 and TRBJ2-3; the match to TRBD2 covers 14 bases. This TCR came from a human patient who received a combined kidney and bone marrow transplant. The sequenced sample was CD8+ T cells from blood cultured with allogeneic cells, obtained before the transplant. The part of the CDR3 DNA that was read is TGTGCCAGCAGTCGACTAGCGGGAGGGCCCCCAGATACG. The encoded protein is CASSRLAGGPPDT. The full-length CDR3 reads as CASSRLAGGPPDTQYF.